The T cell receptor (beta chain) under discussion was sequenced for a study of blood T cell repertoires in COVID-19. Study-wide context: Acute and convalescent COVID-19 samples came from the United States, Italy and Spain. T cells, B-cell-depleted T cells, or PBMCs provided the cDNA or gDNA that served as material.

The CDR3 sequence is 12 residues long. Germline CDR1 reads MNHEY; CDR2 reads SVGAGI. V lost 8 bases to trimming and J lost 7 bases; unmatched junction nucleotides: 1. Original methodology: Estimates of nucleated cell counts were drawn from the amplification of reference gene primers. Sequenced by immunoSEQ multiplex PCR; TCRdb stores in-frame clones only, minus some. The V and J calls and clone size are taken from that table; D and trimming were inferred from the DNA. The profile covers fewer than 200,000 clones, with around 84% appearing a single time and 2.5% to 4% taken by the ten largest. The sequencing input was peripheral blood. The TCR was taken from a human donor with acute or convalescent COVID-19. The donor label of this sample is uncertain. This chain connects TRBV6-5 to TRBJ1-4, with 10 bases lining up with TRBD1. The CDR3, as DNA: TGTGCCAGCGGGGACAGGGGTGAAAAACTGTTTTTT. As protein: CASGDRGEKLFF.